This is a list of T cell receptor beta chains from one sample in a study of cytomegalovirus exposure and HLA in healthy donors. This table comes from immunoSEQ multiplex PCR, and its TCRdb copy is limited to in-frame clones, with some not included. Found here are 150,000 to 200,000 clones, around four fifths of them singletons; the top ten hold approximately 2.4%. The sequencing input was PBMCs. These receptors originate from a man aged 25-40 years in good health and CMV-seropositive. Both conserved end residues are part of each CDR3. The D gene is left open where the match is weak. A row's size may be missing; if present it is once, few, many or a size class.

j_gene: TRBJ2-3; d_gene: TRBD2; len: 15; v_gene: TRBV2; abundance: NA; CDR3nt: TGTGCCAGCAGTGCCCCGGGACTAGCTACAGATACGCAGTATTTT; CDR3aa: CASSAPGLATDTQYF
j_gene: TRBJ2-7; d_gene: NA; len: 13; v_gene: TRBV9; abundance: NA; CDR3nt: TGTGCCAGCAGTGTAGACAGAGACTACGAGCAGTACTTC; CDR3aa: CASSVDRDYEQYF
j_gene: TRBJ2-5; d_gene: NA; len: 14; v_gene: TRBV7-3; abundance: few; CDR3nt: TGTGCCAGCAGCCCTGATCGGGGTCATGGGACCCAGTACTTC; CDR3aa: CASSPDRGHGTQYF
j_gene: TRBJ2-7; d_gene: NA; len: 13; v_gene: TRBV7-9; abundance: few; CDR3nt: TGTGCCAGCAGCTTAGGCAGTCCCTACGAGCAGTACTTC; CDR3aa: CASSLGSPYEQYF
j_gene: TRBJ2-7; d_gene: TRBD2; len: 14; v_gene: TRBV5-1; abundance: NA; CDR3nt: TGCGCCAGCAGCCATAGCGGGGGGGCCTACGAGCAGTACTTC; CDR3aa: CASSHSGGAYEQYF
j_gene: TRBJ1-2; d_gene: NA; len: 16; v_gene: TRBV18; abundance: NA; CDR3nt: TGTGCCAGCTCACCAAGTGTCGGCCAAATCGGGTATGGCTACACCTTC; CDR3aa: CASSPSVGQIGYGYTF
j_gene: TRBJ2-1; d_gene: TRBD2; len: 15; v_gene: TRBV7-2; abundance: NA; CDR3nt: TGTGCCAGCAGCTTAACTAGCGGGGCTCAAGGGGAGCAGTTCTTC; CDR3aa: CASSLTSGAQGEQFF
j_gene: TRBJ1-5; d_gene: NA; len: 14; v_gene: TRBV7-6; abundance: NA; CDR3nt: TGTGCCAGCAGCTTGGGGGGGGCAGCTCAGCCCCAGCATTTT; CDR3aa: CASSLGGAAQPQHF
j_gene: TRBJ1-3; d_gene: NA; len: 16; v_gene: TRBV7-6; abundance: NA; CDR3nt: TGTGCCAGCAGCTTAGGCGCCGGAGGTCCTGGAAACACCATATATTTT; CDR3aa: CASSLGAGGPGNTIYF
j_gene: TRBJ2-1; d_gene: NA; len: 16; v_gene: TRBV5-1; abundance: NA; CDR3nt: TGCGCCAGCAGCGCAGGAGGGGCGAGCTCCTACAATGAGCAGTTCTTC; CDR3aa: CASSAGGASSYNEQFF
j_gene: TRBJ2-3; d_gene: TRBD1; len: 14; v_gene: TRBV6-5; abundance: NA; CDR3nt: TGTGCCAGCAAAAGGGACAGGAGCACAGATACGCAGTATTTT; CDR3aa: CASKRDRSTDTQYF
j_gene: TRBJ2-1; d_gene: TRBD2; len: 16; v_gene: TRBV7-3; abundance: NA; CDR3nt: TGTGCCAGCAGCTTACGGGGGGGGAGCTCCTACAATGAGCAGTTCTTC; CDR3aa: CASSLRGGSSYNEQFF
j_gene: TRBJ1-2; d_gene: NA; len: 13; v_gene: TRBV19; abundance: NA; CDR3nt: TGTGCCAGTAGTATGGGGGGAAGGTATGGCTACACCTTC; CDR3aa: CASSMGGRYGYTF
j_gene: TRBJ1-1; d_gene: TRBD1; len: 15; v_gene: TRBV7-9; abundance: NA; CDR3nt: TGTGCCAGCAGCCGTTCACAGGGGATGAACACTGAAGCTTTCTTT; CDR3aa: CASSRSQGMNTEAFF
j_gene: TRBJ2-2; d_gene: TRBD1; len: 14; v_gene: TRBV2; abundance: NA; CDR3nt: TGTGCCAACAGACAGGGTTTTAGCACCGGGGAGCTGTTTTTT; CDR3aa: CANRQGFSTGELFF
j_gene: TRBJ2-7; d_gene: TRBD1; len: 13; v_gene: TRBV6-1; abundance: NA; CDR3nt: TGTGCCAGCCGGGGGACAGGAGCCTACGAGCAGTACTTC; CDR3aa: CASRGTGAYEQYF